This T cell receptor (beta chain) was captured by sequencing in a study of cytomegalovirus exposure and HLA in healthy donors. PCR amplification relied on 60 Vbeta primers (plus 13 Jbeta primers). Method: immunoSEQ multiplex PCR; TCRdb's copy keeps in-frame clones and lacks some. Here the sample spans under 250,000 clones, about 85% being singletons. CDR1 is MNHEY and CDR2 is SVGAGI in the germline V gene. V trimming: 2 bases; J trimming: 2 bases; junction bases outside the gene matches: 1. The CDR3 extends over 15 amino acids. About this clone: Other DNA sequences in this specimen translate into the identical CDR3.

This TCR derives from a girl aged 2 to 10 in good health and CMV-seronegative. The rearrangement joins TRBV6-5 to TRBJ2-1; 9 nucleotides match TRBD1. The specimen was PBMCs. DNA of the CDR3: TGTGCCAGCAGTTACGGACAGGGGCCCTACAATGAGCAGTTCTTC. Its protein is CASSYGQGPYNEQFF.